Presented here are 4 T cell receptor beta chains from one specimen sequenced in a study of cytomegalovirus exposure and HLA in healthy donors. Amplification used 60 Vbeta primers and 13 Jbeta primers. Some clones are missing from TCRdb's copy, which holds only in-frame ones; the method was immunoSEQ multiplex PCR. The sample contains 110,000 to 150,000 clones, 80% to 90% of which appear only once. Sequences were obtained from PBMCs. The receptor source for this set is a woman in her thirties or forties in good health and CMV-seropositive.

The chain combines TRBV28 with TRBJ2-3, with 10 positions matching TRBD2. V was pared by 7 bases and J by 5 bases, with 6 bases of the junction left unmatched. The CDR3 extends over 14 amino acids. CDR1 MDHEN and CDR2 SYDVKM come from the germline V gene. The CDR3 DNA sequence: TGTGCCAGCACCTTAGCGGGAGGTGGAGATACGCAGTATTTT. This translates into CASTLAGGGDTQYF.

The J gene is TRBJ2-2, the V gene TRBV28, with D perhaps TRBD1 (6 bases). V was pared by 4 bases and J by 0 bases, with 9 bases between. The CDR3 is made up of 15 amino acids. CDR1 and CDR2 (germline): MDHEN, SYDVKM. CDR3 sequence (DNA): TGTGCCAGCAGTTACGGACAGCCGAACACCGGGGAGCTGTTTTTT. It encodes CASSYGQPNTGELFF.

This chain links TRBV19 with TRBJ1-5; no clear D. The V and J ends lost 6 bases and 3 bases respectively, with 6 bases between them. This CDR3 comprises 12 residues. Germline V gene lookup returns CDR1 LNHDA and CDR2 SQIVND (reference sequence). CDR3 sequence (DNA): TGTGCCAGTAGAAGCCACAATCAGCCCCAGCATTTT. Its protein is CASRSHNQPQHF.

V usage is TRBV11-2 and J usage is TRBJ2-7; tentative D call: TRBD1 (6 bases). Germline V gene sequence: CDR1 SGHAT, CDR2 FQNNGV. Trimming removed 0 bases at V and 9 bases at J, with 12 bases between. The CDR3 sequence is 13 residues long. CDR3 sequence: CASSLDHRAGQYF. The CDR3 region has the DNA TGTGCCAGCAGCTTAGATCACAGGGCCGGGCAGTACTTC.